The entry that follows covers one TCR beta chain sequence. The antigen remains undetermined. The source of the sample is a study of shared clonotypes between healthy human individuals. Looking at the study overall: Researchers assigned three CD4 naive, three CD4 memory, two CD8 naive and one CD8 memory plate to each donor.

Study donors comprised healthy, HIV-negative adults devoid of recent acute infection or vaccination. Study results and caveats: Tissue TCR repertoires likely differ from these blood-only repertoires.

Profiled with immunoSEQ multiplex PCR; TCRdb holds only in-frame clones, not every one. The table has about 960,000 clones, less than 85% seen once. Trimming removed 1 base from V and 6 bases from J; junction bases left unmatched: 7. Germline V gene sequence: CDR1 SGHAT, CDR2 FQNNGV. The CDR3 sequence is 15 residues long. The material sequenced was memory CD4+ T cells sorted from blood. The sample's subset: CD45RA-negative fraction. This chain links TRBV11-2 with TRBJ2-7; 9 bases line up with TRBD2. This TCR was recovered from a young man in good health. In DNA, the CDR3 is TGTGCCAGCAGCTTAGGAGCGGGAGGTTTGGGCGAGCAGTACTTC. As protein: CASSLGAGGLGEQYF.